This T cell receptor (beta chain) was identified during a study of blood T cell repertoires in COVID-19. Across the study: The cDNA or gDNA used as material had been derived from T cells, B-cell-depleted T cells, or PBMCs.

V was shortened by 3 bases and J by 6 bases, with 14 bases between the two germline ends. CDR3 length equals 14 residues. Germline V gives CDR1 LGHDT, CDR2 YNNKEL (reference sequence). The repertoire was sequenced with immunoSEQ multiplex PCR; TCRdb's copy has only in-frame clones and lacks some. This table holds around 20,000 clones, 80% to 85% found once. The TCR comes from a man in his forties with acute or convalescent COVID-19. The sample was peripheral blood. The chain couples TRBV3-1 (or the pseudogene TRBV3-2) to TRBJ1-1; D remains unclear. The CDR3 loop is CASSQTHSTPEAFF. CDR3 DNA: TGTGCCAGCAGCCAGACACATTCAACACCTGAAGCTTTCTTT.